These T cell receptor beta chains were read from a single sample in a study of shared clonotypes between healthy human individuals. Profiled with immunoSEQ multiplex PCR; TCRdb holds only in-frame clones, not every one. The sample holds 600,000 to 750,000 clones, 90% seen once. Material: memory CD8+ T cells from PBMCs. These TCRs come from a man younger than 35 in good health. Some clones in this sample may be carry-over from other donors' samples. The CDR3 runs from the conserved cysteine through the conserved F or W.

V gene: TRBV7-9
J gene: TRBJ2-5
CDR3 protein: CASSLVELSETQYF

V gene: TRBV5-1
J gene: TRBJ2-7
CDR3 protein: CASSLAVFNSYEQYF

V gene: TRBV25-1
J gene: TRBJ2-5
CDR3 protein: CASSDQGTQETQYF

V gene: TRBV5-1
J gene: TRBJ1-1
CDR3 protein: CASSLLTGSEAFF

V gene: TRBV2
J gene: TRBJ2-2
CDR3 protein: CASIGGRAVGELFF

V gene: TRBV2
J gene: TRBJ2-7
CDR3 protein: CASSGDRWNEQYF

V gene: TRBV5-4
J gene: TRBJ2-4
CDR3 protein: CASSFFGSAKNIQYF

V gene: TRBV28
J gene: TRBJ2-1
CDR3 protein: CASTRQGAAYNEQFF

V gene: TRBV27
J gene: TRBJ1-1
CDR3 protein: CASSLLGDKDIIF

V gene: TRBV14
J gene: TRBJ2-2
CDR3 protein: CASSTYRTGSGELFF

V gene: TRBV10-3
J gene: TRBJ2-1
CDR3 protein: CAISESGSHYNEQFF

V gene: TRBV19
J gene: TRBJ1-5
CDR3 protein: CASSIREDNQPQHF

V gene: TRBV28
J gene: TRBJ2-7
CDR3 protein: CASSFGLAGIMEQYF

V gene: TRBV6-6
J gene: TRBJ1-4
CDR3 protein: CASSPYNEKLFF

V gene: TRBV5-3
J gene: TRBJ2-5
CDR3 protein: CARSPSGTQETQYF

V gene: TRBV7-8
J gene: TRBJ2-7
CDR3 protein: CASSEPDRLAGGSSYEQYF

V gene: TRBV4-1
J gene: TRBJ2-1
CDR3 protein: CASSQGPSGSGNEQFF

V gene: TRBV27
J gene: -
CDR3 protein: CASSPDRYYEQYF

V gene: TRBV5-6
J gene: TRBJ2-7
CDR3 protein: CASSYQGAGVYEQYF

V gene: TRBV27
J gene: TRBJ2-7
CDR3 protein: CASSSTQYEQYF

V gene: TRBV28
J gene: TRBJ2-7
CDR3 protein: CASTSGNYEQYF

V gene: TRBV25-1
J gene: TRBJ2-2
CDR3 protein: CASSGRRDSKNTGELFF